Below are 19 T cell receptor beta chains sequenced from a single sample in a study of neurological immune-mediated disorders. TCRdb reprocessed the 5' RACE reads with MiXCR, giving one entry per CDR3 protein. Among some 16,000 distinct CDR3 sequences listed, about 15% were seen once. Input material: PBMCs. These receptors were taken from a man in his 60s with HTLV-1-associated myelopathy (HAM/TSP).

This clonotype was observed at least ten times. The rearrangement joins TRBV20-1 to TRBJ1-5; no clear D. CDR3 length: 16 residues. The germline gives CDR1 DFQATT, CDR2 SNEGSKA (reference sequence). V dropped 4 bases and J dropped 0 bases, with 16 bases sitting between them. CDR3 in amino acids: CSANPILVDSNQPQHF. The CDR3 coding sequence is TGCAGTGCTAATCCTATACTGGTAGATAGCAATCAGCCCCAGCATTTT.

This clonotype has ten or more counts. V usage is TRBV3-1 and J usage is TRBJ2-1; the D gene could be TRBD1 or TRBD2 (6 bases each). V lost 1 base to trimming and J lost 9 bases, with 10 bases between them. The CDR3 contains 13 residues. CDR1 is LGHDT, CDR2 YNNKEL, per germline (reference sequence). The CDR3 here is CASSQGGAGEQFF. DNA for the CDR3: TGTGCCAGCAGCCAAGGGGGGGCTGGTGAGCAGTTCTTC.

This clonotype has ten or more counts. The chain couples TRBV28 to TRBJ1-6; maybe TRBD1 (6 bases). This CDR3 comprises 15 residues. From germline, CDR1 is MDHEN and CDR2 SYDVKM. V lost 5 bases to trimming and J lost 7 bases, with 15 bases between them. The CDR3 spells CASSVMQQGNSPLHF. The CDR3, as DNA: TGTGCCAGCAGTGTTATGCAACAGGGCAATTCACCCCTCCACTTT.

In its sample, this clonotype was seen many times. The chain links TRBV7-8 to TRBJ2-5, with D possibly TRBD2 on 6 matching bases. CDR3 length: 15 residues. Germline loops: CDR1 SGHVS, CDR2 FQNEAQ. V was pared by 2 bases and J by 3 bases, with 13 bases between. The CDR3 sequence is CASSLNRREEETQYF. CDR3 DNA: TGTGCCAGCAGCTTAAATAGGCGGGAAGAAGAGACCCAGTACTTC.

In its sample, this clonotype ranks as medium-sized. The chain uses TRBV5-1 and TRBJ2-5; 9 nucleotides agree with TRBD1. The CDR3 totals 14 residues. The trim removed 7 bases at V and 4 bases at J, leaving 8 bases unmatched. Per the germline V gene, CDR1 is SGHRS and CDR2 is YFSETQ. The DNA for the CDR3 is TGCGCCAGCGCCCGGGACAGGGATGGAGAGACCCAGTACTTC. It codes for CASARDRDGETQYF. Full variable domain (remainder filled in from reference TRBV5-1 and TRBJ2-5): KAGVTQTPRYLIKTRGQQVTLSCSPISGHRSVSWYQQTPGQGLQFLFEYFSETQRNKGNFPGRFSGRQFSNSRSEMNVSTLELGDSALYLCASARDRDGETQYFGPGTRLLVL.

This clonotype was seen repeatedly, ten times or more. CDR3: CASSFRGFGYTF. As DNA, the CDR3 is TGTGCCAGCAGTTTTCGGGGGTTCGGCTACACCTTC. This chain joins TRBV12-3 or TRBV12-4 and TRBJ1-2; D possibly corresponds to TRBD1 (5 bases). The CDR3 has 12 residues. Trimming pared 3 bases from V and 8 bases from J, leaving 10 bases between.

Ten or more counts support this clonotype. The rearrangement links TRBV7-2 to TRBJ2-7, with TRBD1 matching over 9 bases. Trimming removed 4 bases from V and 4 bases from J; junction bases left unmatched: 8. CDR3 length: 15 amino acids. Germline lookup yields CDR1 SGHTA and CDR2 FQGNSA. The CDR3 here is CASSSQATGGYEQYF. The CDR3 region has the DNA TGTGCCAGCAGCTCACAGGCGACAGGGGGTTACGAGCAGTACTTC.

This clonotype has ten or more counts. The CDR3 sequence is CASSLFYRGQGNSPLHF. The DNA of the CDR3 is TGTGCCAGCAGCTTATTTTACCGTGGACAGGGCAATTCACCCCTCCACTTT. The chain combines TRBV7-3 with TRBJ1-6; 8 nucleotides line up with TRBD1. The CDR3 totals 17 residues. V lost 2 bases, J lost 7 bases, and 10 bases stayed unmatched. Germline lookup yields CDR1 SGHTA and CDR2 FQGTGA.

This clonotype was counted many times. CDR3 sequence reads: CASRKLAQGDGYTF. The CDR3 nucleotides are TGTGCCAGCAGAAAGCTGGCACAGGGGGATGGCTACACCTTC. The V gene is TRBV11-2, the J gene TRBJ1-2, with TRBD1 identical over 8 bases. Germline CDR1 and CDR2: SGHAT and FQNNGV. This CDR3 spans 14 amino acids. V shed 6 bases and J 6 bases; nucleotides not matched to a gene: 9.

This clonotype was seen ten or more times. The J gene is TRBJ2-5, the V gene TRBV18; maybe TRBD1 (6 bases). V lost 0 bases and J lost 2, with 7 bases in between. This CDR3 is 14 amino acids long. The germline V gene has CDR1 KGHSH and CDR2 LQKENI. The CDR3 loop reads CASSPPDSQETQYF. The CDR3 DNA sequence: TGTGCCAGCTCACCACCGGACAGTCAAGAGACCCAGTACTTC.

This clonotype occurred many times. The chain is built from TRBV20-1 and TRBJ2-7, with 7 bases fitting TRBD2. This CDR3 is built from 12 residues. Germline lookup yields CDR1 DFQATT and CDR2 SNEGSKA (reference sequence). V lost 3 bases, J lost 3 bases, and 2 bases stayed unmatched. CDR3 in amino acids: CSARGGDYEQYF. CDR3 DNA sequence: TGCAGTGCTAGGGGGGGGGACTACGAGCAGTACTTC.

Many counts were recorded for this clonotype. Here the CDR3 reads CSASDRRRETQYF. CDR3 bases: TGCAGTGCCTCAGACAGGCGGCGAGAGACCCAGTACTTC. This sequence joins TRBV20-1 and TRBJ2-5; perhaps TRBD1 as D (6 bases). The CDR3 consists of 13 residues. The V gene's germline CDR1 is DFQATT and CDR2 SNEGSKA (reference sequence). V gave up 6 bases and J gave up 4 bases, with 15 bases separating them.

This clonotype was picked up many times. The rearrangement uses TRBV20-1 and TRBJ1-2; no clear D. Germline V CDR1 and CDR2: DFQATT, SNEGSKA (reference sequence). V was clipped by 5 bases and J by 6 bases, with 25 bases between them. This CDR3 contains 16 residues. CDR3: CSARIPRAEKQDGYTF. In nucleotides, the CDR3 is TGCAGTGCTCGCATCCCCCGGGCCGAAAAGCAGGATGGCTACACCTTC.

This clonotype was seen many times. The chain employs TRBV7-2 and TRBJ2-1; possible D gene TRBD2, 6 bases. This CDR3 contains 13 residues. CDR1 is SGHTA, CDR2 FQGNSA, per germline. Trimming removed 7 bases from V and 6 bases from J, with 13 bases in between. The CDR3 is CASNWNGGNEQFF. CDR3 coding DNA: TGTGCCAGCAACTGGAACGGGGGCAATGAGCAGTTCTTC.

This clonotype was found a few times. This chain connects TRBV2 to TRBJ1-3; tentatively, D is TRBD1 (5 bases). Between the trimmed V and J ends, which lost 5 bases and 0 bases, there was a span of 20 bases. This CDR3 region has 18 residues. Germline CDR1 and CDR2: SNHLY and FYNNEI. DNA for the CDR3: TGTGCCAGCAGTCCCAGATTCCCAAGGGGAAGCTCTGGAAACACCATATATTTT. Encoded protein: CASSPRFPRGSSGNTIYF.

In its sample, this clonotype was seen many times. V usage is TRBV20-1 and J usage is TRBJ2-3; 11 nucleotides align to TRBD2. Germline V gene data show CDR1 as DFQATT and CDR2 as SNEGSKA (reference sequence). This CDR3 contains 14 residues. Trimming at V came to 0 bases and at J to 4 bases, leaving 0 bases not matched to a gene. The CDR3 region is CSARDSGGADTQYF. In DNA form, the CDR3 reads TGCAGTGCTAGAGATAGCGGGGGGGCAGATACGCAGTATTTT.

This clonotype is deemed medium-sized. The chain employs TRBV11-2 and TRBJ2-4; 11 bases are a match to TRBD1. V dropped 4 bases and J dropped 9; count of bases not matched to a gene: 5. Germline V gene lookup returns CDR1 SGHAT and CDR2 FQNNGV. The CDR3 length is 14 residues. The CDR3 region has the DNA TGTGCCAGCAGCTCCGGACAGGGGGCGACCATTCAGTACTTC. This encodes CASSSGQGATIQYF.

The chain carries TRBV7-2 and TRBJ2-2; the D gene is possibly TRBD1 (6 bases). CDR1 and CDR2 from the germline V gene are SGHTA and FQGNSA. Trimming took off 4 bases at V and 3 bases at J, with 9 bases between the two ends. The length of the CDR3 is 14 residues. CDR3 loop: CASSSRQDTGELFF. CDR3 coding DNA: TGTGCCAGCAGCTCTCGACAGGACACCGGGGAGCTGTTTTTT. The full variable domain, rest sourced from reference TRBV7-2 and TRBJ2-2, is GAGVSQSPSNKVTEKGKDVELRCDPISGHTALYWYRQSLGQGLEFLIYFQGNSAPDKSGLPSDRFSAERTGGSVSTLTIQRTQQEDSAVYLCASSSRQDTGELFFGEGSRLTVL.

On this clonotype: This may arise from a read error, as a much more abundant clone is one base away. The chain carries TRBV4-2 and TRBJ2-2, with TRBD2 identical over 10 bases. The V and J ends lost 4 bases and 8 bases, in that order; junction bases with no gene match: 4. CDR1 LGHNA and CDR2 YNFKEQ come from the germline V gene. CDR3 length: 14 residues. CDR3 loop: CASSPSGGGGELFF. Written as DNA, the CDR3 is TGTGCCAGCAGCCCCAGCGGGGGGGGAGGGGAGCTGTTTTTT.